This T cell receptor beta chain was observed in a study of beta chain features in type 1 diabetes. As for the study in general: Sorted cells from all samples, numbering roughly 100,000,000, were examined.

Since all of the isolated RNA was reverse transcribed, expressed TCRB transcripts were what got sequenced. Some clones are missing from TCRdb's copy, which holds only in-frame ones; the method was immunoSEQ multiplex PCR. The sample has under 130,000 clones, under 30% seen once. Study-level results: There was a moderate but significant shortening of TCRB CDR3s in all four CD4+ subsets of Type 1 diabetes patients. Whether TCRB rearrangement is influenced by HLA type was left unresolved in this analysis.

Germline V lookup: CDR1 DFQATT, CDR2 SNEGSKA (reference sequence). The V end lost 3 bases, the J end lost 7 bases, and 9 bases lay between the germline ends. This CDR3 is 11 amino acids long. As for this clone: Its matching antigen is unknown.

A sort by CD45RO/CCR7/CD25/CD127/CD95/CD27 yielded CD4+ naive, central memory, regulatory and stem cell-like memory cells. The receptor's source is a woman aged 18 to 35 with type 1 diabetes. The source material was central memory CD4+ T cells from blood. This sequence joins TRBV20-1 and TRBJ1-1; D uncertain. The CDR3 loop is CSARTLNEAFF. As DNA, the CDR3 is TGCAGTGCTAGGACACTTAATGAAGCTTTCTTT.